This T cell receptor (beta chain) was identified in a study of blood T cell repertoires in COVID-19 (dated by TCRdb to 2020 to 2022). Background for the entire study: Samples from collaborators originated in the United States, Italy and Spain and spanned both the acute and convalescent phases of COVID-19. The material from the prospective study consisted of cDNA or gDNA derived from T cells, B-cell-depleted T cells, or PBMCs. Deeply sampled blood TCRbeta repertoires from subjects exposed to, actively infected with, or recovered from COVID-19 were included in the dataset. A freely available public database, intended as a resource for researchers studying the immune response to SARS-CoV-2, is where the repertoires were released. Samples were obtained from the ongoing ImmuneRACE study (first 160 participants) and from about 1,300 subjects provided by 6 global collaborators. Nearly every sample came with metadata listing a de-identified subject ID, COVID-19 status, age in years and sex. Where HLA class I and class II types were available, the types were taken from metadata supplied by the sample provider, not from assay-based typing.

The sample holds a few counts of this clone. Its antigen is still unknown. No much larger clonotype is one base removed from it; base qualities were not supplied. Summary of the overall study and its limitations: The quantity of clinical and demographic metadata differed by source and by participant and was supplied without curation.

As encoded in the germline V gene, CDR1 is WSHSY while CDR2 is SAAADI. V loses 6 bases, J loses 6 bases, and the germline ends lie 12 bases apart. The CDR3 measures 13 amino acids from cysteine to phenylalanine. The only DNA kept is the CDR3, 39 bases in frame from the first base. TCRbeta CDR3 regions were amplified from genomic DNA using the immunoSEQ Assay, a bias-controlled multiplex PCR. As for how the authors treated the data: Nucleated cell counts per sample were estimated from amplification of reference gene primers within the assay. To quantify the absolute abundance of each unique TCRbeta CDR3 rearrangement, sequence reads were collapsed and filtered. For each sample, productive Simpson clonality was calculated by taking the square root of Simpson's diversity index across productive rearrangements. In TCRdb, the immuneACCESS table is reduced to in-frame sequences with V and J assigned. These tables do not hold every clone; where another copy was compared, an unresolved V gene accounts for under half, and the others remain unexplained. That table is the source of V, J and clone size, and D and trimming were worked out from the DNA. A total of about 380,000 clones appear in this sample, 87% of them only once. Roughly 1.4% of the sample lies in the top ten.

Participants in the prospective study were enrolled through a virtual design, were aged about 18 to 100 years, and lived in approximately 24 United States geographic areas. In the prospective study, participants were assigned to cohorts based on the clinical history participants reported in a screening survey and a study questionnaire. ImmuneRACE Cohort 3 recovered participants were defined by two consecutive negative NP/OP PCR tests, healthcare professional clearance, or symptom resolution. Each participant in the prospective study had whole blood, serum and a nasopharyngeal or oropharyngeal swab collected by mobile phlebotomists. Prospective study participants could optionally give additional blood draws and questionnaires over an approximately two-month period. Blood samples from the prospective study were shipped frozen or at room temperature prior to DNA extraction.

This sequence uses TRBV10-2 and TRBJ1-5, and perhaps TRBD1 as D gene, on 6 matching bases. Source material: PBMCs or T cells enriched from blood (not recorded which). The TCR originated in a man aged 25-45 years who had recovered from COVID-19. The CDR3 reads as follows: CASRGGSGQPQHF. The bases read TGCGCCAGCAGAGGGGGTAGTGGTCAGCCCCAGCATTTT.